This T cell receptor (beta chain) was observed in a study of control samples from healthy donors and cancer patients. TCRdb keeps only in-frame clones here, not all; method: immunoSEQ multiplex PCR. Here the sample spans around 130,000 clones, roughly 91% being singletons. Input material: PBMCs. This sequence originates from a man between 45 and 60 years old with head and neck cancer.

CDR3 in amino acids: CASSQIHGRGPYEQYF. CDR3 coding DNA: TGCGCCAGCAGCCAAATCCACGGACGCGGACCGTACGAGCAGTACTTC. J is TRBJ2-7 and V is TRBV4-1; D uncertain. The V and J ends lost 2 bases and 4 bases respectively, with 18 bases between them. This CDR3 has 16 residues. Germline V gives CDR1 MGHRA, CDR2 YSYEKL.